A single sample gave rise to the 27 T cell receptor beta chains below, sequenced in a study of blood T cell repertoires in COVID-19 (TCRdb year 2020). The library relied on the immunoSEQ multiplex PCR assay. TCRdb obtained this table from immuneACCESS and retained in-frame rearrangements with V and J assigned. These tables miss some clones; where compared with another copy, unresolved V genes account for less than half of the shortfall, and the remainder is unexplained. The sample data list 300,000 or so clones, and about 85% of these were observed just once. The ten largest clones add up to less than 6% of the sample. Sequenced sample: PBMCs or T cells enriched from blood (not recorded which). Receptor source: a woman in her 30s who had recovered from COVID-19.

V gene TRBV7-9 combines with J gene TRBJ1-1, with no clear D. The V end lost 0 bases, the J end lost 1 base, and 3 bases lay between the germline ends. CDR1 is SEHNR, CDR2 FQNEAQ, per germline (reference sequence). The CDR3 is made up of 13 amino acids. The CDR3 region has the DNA TGTGCCAGCAGCTTAGCCTGGAACACTGAAGCTTTCTTT. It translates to CASSLAWNTEAFF.

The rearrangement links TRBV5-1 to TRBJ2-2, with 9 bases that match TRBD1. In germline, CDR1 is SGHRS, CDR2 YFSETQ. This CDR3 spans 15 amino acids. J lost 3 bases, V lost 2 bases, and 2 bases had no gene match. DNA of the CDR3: TGCGCCAGCAGCTTACAGGGGGCGTACACCGGGGAGCTGTTTTTT. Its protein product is CASSLQGAYTGELFF.

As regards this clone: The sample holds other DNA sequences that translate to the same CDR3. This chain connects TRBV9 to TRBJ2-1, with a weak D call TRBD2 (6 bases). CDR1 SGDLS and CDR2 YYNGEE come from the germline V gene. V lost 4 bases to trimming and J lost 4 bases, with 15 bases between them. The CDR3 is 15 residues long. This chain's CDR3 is CASSPPPGGYNEQFF. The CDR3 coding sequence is TGTGCCAGCAGCCCTCCCCCCGGGGGATACAATGAGCAGTTCTTC. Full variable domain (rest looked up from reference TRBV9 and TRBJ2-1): DSGVTQTPKHLITATGQRVTLRCSPRSGDLSVYWYQQSLDQGLQFLIQYYNGEERAKGNILERFSAQQFPDLHSELNLSSLELGDSALYFCASSPPPGGYNEQFFGPGTRLTVL.

CDR3 in DNA: TGTGCCAGCAGCCCTCAGTGGTTGGACACTGAAGCTTTCTTT. It codes for CASSPQWLDTEAFF. The V gene is TRBV5-4, the J gene TRBJ1-1; no firm D call. CDR1 SGHNT and CDR2 YYREEE come from the germline V gene (reference sequence). The CDR3 is made up of 14 amino acids. V shed 4 bases and J shed 3 bases, with 13 bases lying between them.

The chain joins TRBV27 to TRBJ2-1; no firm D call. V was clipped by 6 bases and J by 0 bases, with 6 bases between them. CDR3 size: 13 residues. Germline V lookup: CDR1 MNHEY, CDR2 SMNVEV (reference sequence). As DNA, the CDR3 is TGTGCCAGCAGCCGCAGCTCCTACAATGAGCAGTTCTTC. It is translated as CASSRSSYNEQFF.

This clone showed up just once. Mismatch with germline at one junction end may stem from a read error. CDR3 nucleotide sequence: TGCGCCAGCAGCTTGGATCGTTCACTACAGGTCTTC. Translating gives CASSLDRSLQVF. This rearrangement joins TRBV5-1 to TRBJ2-1, with D maybe TRBD1 (5 bases). CDR3 length: 12 amino acids. Germline CDR1 SGHRS, CDR2 YFSETQ.

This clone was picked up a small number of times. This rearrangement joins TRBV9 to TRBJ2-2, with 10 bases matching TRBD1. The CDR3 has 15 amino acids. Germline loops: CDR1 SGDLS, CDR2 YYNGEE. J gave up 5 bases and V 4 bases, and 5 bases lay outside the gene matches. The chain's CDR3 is CASSPGQGLTGELFF. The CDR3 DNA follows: TGTGCCAGCAGCCCGGGACAGGGGTTAACCGGGGAGCTGTTTTTT.

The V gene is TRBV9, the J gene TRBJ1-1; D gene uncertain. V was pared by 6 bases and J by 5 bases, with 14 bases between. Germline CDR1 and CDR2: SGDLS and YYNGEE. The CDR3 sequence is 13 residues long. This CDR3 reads CASTRKGGTEAFF. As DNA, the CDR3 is TGTGCCAGCACCAGGAAGGGAGGGACTGAAGCTTTCTTT. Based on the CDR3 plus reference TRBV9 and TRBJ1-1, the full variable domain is DSGVTQTPKHLITATGQRVTLRCSPRSGDLSVYWYQQSLDQGLQFLIQYYNGEERAKGNILERFSAQQFPDLHSELNLSSLELGDSALYFCASTRKGGTEAFFGQGTRLTVV.

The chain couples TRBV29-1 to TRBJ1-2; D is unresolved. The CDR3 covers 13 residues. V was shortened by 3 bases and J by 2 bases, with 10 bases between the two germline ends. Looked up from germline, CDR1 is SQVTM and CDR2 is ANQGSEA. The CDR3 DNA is TGCAGCGTTGATACTGGACTAAACTATGGCTACACCTTC. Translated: CSVDTGLNYGYTF.

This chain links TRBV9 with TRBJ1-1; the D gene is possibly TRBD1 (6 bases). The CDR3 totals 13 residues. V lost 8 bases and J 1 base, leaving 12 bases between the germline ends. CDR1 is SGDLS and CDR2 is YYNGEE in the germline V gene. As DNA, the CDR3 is TGTGCCAGTGGACAGTTTCCGAACACTGAAGCTTTCTTT. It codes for CASGQFPNTEAFF.

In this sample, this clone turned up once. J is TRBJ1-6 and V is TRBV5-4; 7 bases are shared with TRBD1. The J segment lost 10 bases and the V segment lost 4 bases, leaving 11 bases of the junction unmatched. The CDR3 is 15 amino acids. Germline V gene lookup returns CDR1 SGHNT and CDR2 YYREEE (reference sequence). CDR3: CASSPMTGPGSPLHF. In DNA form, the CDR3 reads TGTGCCAGCAGCCCGATGACAGGGCCGGGGTCACCCCTCCACTTT. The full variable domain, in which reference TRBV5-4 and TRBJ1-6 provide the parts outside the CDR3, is ETGVTQSPTHLIKTRGQQVTLRCSSQSGHNTVSWYQQALGQGPQFIFQYYREEENGRGNFPPRFSGLQFPNYSSELNVNALELDDSALYLCASSPMTGPGSPLHFGNGTRLTVT.

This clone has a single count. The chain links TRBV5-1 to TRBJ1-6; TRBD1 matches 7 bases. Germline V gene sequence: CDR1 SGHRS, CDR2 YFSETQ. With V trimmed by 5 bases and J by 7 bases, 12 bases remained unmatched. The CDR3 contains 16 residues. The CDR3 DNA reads TGCGCCAGCAGTCCTTTTGGACAGGCTGGGAATTCACCCCTCCACTTT. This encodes CASSPFGQAGNSPLHF.

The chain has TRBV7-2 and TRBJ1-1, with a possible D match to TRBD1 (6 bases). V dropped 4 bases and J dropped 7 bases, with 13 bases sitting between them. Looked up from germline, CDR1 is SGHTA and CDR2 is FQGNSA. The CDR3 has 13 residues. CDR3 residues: CASSSRAGDEAFF. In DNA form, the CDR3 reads TGTGCCAGCAGCTCCCGGGCAGGGGATGAAGCTTTCTTT. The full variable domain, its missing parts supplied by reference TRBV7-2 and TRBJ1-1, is GAGVSQSPSNKVTEKGKDVELRCDPISGHTALYWYRQSLGQGLEFLIYFQGNSAPDKSGLPSDRFSAERTGGSVSTLTIQRTQQEDSAVYLCASSSRAGDEAFFGQGTRLTVV.

The DNA of the CDR3 is TGTGCCAGCTCACTGGGACTGCCGACCTACGAGCAGTACTTC. Amino acids: CASSLGLPTYEQYF. The V call is TRBV18, the J call TRBJ2-7, with TRBD2 as a possible D gene (6 bases). CDR1 KGHSH and CDR2 LQKENI come from the germline V gene. The ends were cut back, 4 bases at V and 2 bases at J, with 12 bases in the middle. The length of the CDR3 is 14 residues.

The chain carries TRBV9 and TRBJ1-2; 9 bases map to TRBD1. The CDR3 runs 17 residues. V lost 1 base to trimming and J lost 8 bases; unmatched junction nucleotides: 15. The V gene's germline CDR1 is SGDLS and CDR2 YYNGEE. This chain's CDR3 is CASSVNPDRGRLGGYTF. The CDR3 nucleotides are TGTGCCAGCAGCGTAAACCCGGACAGGGGCCGCCTGGGGGGCTACACCTTC.

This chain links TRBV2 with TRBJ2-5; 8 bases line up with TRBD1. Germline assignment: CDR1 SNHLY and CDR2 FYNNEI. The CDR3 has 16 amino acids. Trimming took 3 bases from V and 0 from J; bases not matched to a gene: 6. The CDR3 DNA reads TGTGCCAGCAGTGATCGGACAGGGCGGTACCAAGAGACCCAGTACTTC. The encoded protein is CASSDRTGRYQETQYF.

CDR3 protein: CSASSSYSNQPQHF. The CDR3, as DNA: TGCAGTGCTAGTAGCTCCTATAGCAATCAGCCCCAGCATTTT. The rearrangement links TRBV20-1 to TRBJ1-5, with D unclear. Trimming pared 3 bases from V and 0 bases from J, leaving 9 bases between. The length of the CDR3 is 14 residues. Per germline, CDR1 DFQATT and CDR2 SNEGSKA (reference sequence).

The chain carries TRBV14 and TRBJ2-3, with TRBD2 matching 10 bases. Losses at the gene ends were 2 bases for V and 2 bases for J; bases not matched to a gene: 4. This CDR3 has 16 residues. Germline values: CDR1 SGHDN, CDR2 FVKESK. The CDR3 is CASSQIAGGFTDTQYF. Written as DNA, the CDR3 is TGTGCCAGCAGCCAAATAGCGGGGGGATTCACAGATACGCAGTATTTT.

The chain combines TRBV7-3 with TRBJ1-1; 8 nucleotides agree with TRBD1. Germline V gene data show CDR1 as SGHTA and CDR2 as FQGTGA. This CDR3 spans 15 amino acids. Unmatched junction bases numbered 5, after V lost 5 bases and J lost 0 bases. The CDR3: CASSQGAGMNTEAFF. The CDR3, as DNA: TGTGCCAGCAGCCAGGGGGCCGGAATGAACACTGAAGCTTTCTTT.

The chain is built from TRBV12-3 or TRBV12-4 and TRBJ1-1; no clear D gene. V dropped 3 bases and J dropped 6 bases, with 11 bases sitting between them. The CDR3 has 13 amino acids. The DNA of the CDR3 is TGTGCCAGCAGTTTTTACAGTTCAGCTGAAGCTTTCTTT. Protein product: CASSFYSSAEAFF.

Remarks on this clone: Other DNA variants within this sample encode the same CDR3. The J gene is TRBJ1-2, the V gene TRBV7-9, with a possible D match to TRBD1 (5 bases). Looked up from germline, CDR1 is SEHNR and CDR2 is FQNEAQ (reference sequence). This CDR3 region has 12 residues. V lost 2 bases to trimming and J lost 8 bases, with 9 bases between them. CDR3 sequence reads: CASSLSQGGYTF. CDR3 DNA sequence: TGTGCCAGCAGCTTATCTCAGGGAGGCTACACCTTC.

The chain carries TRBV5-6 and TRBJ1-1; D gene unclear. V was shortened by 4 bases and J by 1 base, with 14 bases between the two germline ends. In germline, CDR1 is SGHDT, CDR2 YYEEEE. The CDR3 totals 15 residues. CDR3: CASSPGSVGNTEAFF. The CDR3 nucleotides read TGTGCCAGCAGCCCGGGTTCCGTGGGGAACACTGAAGCTTTCTTT.

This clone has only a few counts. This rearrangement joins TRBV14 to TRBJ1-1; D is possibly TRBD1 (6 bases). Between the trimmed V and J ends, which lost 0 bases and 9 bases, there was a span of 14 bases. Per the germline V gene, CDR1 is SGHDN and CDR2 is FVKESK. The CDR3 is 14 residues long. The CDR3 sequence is CASSQDLKGGKAFF. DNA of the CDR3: TGTGCCAGCAGCCAAGACCTTAAAGGGGGAAAAGCTTTCTTT.

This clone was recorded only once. The CDR3 coding sequence is TGTGCCAGCAGCGCACGCGGTACCTATGGCTACACCTTC. It specifies CASSARGTYGYTF. The rearrangement joins TRBV7-2 to TRBJ1-2, with D uncertain. Per the germline V gene, CDR1 is SGHTA and CDR2 is FQGNSA. This CDR3 contains 13 residues. The ends were cut back, 5 bases at V and 4 bases at J, with 11 bases in the middle.

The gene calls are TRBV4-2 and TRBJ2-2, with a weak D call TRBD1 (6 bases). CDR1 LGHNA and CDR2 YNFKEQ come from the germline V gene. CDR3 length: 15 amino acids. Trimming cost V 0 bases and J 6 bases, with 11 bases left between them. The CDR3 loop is CASSQERQGPGELFF. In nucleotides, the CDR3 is TGTGCCAGCAGCCAAGAGCGGCAGGGGCCCGGGGAGCTGTTTTTT.

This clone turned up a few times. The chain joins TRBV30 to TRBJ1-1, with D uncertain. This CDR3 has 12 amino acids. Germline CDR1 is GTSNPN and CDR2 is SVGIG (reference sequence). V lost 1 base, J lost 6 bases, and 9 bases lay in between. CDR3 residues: CAWSGRIPEAFF. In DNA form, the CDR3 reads TGTGCCTGGAGTGGCAGAATCCCTGAAGCTTTCTTT.

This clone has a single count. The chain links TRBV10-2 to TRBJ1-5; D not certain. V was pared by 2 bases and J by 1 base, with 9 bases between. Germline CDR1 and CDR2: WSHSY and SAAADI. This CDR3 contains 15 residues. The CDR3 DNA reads TGCGCCAGCAGTGAGGGCGGCGGAAGCAATCAGCCCCAGCATTTT. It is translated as CASSEGGGSNQPQHF.